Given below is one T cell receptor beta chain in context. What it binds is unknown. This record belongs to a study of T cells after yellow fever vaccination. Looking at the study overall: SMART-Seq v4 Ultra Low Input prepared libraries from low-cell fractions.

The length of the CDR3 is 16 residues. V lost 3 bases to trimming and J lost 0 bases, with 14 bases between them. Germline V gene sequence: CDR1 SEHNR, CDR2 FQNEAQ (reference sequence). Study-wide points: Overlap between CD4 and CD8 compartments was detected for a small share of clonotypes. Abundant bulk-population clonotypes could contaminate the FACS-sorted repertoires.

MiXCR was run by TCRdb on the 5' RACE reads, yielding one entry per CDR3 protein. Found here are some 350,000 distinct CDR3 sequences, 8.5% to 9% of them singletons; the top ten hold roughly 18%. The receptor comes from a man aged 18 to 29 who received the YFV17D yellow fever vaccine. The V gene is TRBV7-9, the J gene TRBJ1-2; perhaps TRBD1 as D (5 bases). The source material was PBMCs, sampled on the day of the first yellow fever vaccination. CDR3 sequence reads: CASSFQAGQANYGYTF. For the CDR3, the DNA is TGTGCCAGCAGCTTTCAAGCAGGGCAAGCTAACTATGGCTACACCTTC. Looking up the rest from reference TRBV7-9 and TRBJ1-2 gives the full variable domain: DTGVSQNPRHKITKRGQNVTFRCDPISEHNRLYWYRQTLGQGPEFLTYFQNEAQLEKSRLLSDRFSAERPKGSFSTLEIQRTEQGDSAMYLCASSFQAGQANYGYTFGSGTRLTVV.